Presented here are 24 T cell receptor beta chains from one specimen sequenced in a study of T cell repertoires in ileal Crohn's disease. As for time point: neoterminal ileum biopsy at postoperative endoscopy, about 6 months after surgery. TCRdb's table, derived via immunoSEQ multiplex PCR, lists solely in-frame clones and lacks some. This sample has 10,000 to 15,000 clones, with 75% to 90% found just once. Input material: ileal tissue. These receptors all stem from an adult with Crohn's disease.

To note about this clone: Other DNA variants within this sample encode the same CDR3. This chain uses TRBV27 with TRBJ1-2; D is uncertain. The CDR3 totals 13 residues. V gave up 3 bases and J gave up 1 base, with 6 bases separating them. Germline CDR1 MNHEY, CDR2 SMNVEV (reference sequence). The CDR3 DNA reads TGTGCCAGCAGTTTGGGCCTTAACTATGGCTACACCTTC. Amino acids: CASSLGLNYGYTF.

This sequence joins TRBV27 and TRBJ1-2; D call uncertain. The germline gives CDR1 MNHEY, CDR2 SMNVEV (reference sequence). The V gene lost 8 bases and the J gene lost 4 bases, with 14 bases spanning the gap. The CDR3 loop spans 13 amino acids. The CDR3 here is CASGSKWSYGYTF. CDR3 nucleotide sequence: TGTGCCAGCGGTTCAAAATGGAGCTATGGCTACACCTTC.

The V call is TRBV4-2, the J call TRBJ1-1; D gene unclear. The CDR3 consists of 13 residues. Germline V gene sequence: CDR1 LGHNA, CDR2 YNFKEQ. Trimming took off 2 bases at V and 7 bases at J, with 11 bases between the two ends. The CDR3 DNA sequence: TGTGCCAGCAGCCAAAACGAGGGAAGTGAAGCTTTCTTT. This codes for CASSQNEGSEAFF.

The rearrangement joins TRBV9 to TRBJ1-3, with no clear D. Germline V gives CDR1 SGDLS, CDR2 YYNGEE. V was clipped by 2 bases and J by 0 bases, with 6 bases between them. There are 14 residues in the CDR3. In DNA form, the CDR3 reads TGTGCCAGCAGCGTGAGGAGCTCTGGAAACACCATATATTTT. It encodes CASSVRSSGNTIYF.

The gene calls are TRBV6-1 and TRBJ2-2, with D unresolved. V gave up 0 bases and J gave up 3 bases, with 5 bases separating them. Looked up from germline, CDR1 is MNHNS and CDR2 is SASEGT. CDR3 size: 14 residues. In DNA, the CDR3 is TGTGCCAGCAGTGAAGCGCCGGACACCGGGGAGCTGTTTTTT. Protein product: CASSEAPDTGELFF.

The V gene is TRBV4-2, the J gene TRBJ2-7; possibly TRBD2 for D (6 bases). The germline CDR1 and CDR2 sequences are LGHNA and YNFKEQ. This CDR3 is built from 19 residues. Trimming removed 0 bases at V and 5 bases at J, with 26 bases between. The CDR3 loop is CASSQEKLALPSKPNEQYF. CDR3 coding DNA: TGTGCCAGCAGCCAAGAGAAACTAGCTCTTCCCTCTAAGCCCAACGAGCAGTACTTC.

The chain recombines TRBV5-4 with TRBJ1-2; no clear D gene. The CDR3 contains 14 residues. The V and J ends lost 0 bases and 3 bases respectively, with 9 bases between them. Per germline, CDR1 SGHNT and CDR2 YYREEE (reference sequence). CDR3 coding DNA: TGTGCCAGCAGCTTGGAAGCGGTCTACTATGGCTACACCTTC. Translating it yields CASSLEAVYYGYTF.

V usage is TRBV2 and J usage is TRBJ1-3; possible D gene TRBD1, 6 bases. Germline assignment: CDR1 SNHLY and CDR2 FYNNEI. The CDR3 is 15 amino acids. Trimming pared 4 bases from V and 2 bases from J, leaving 12 bases between. This chain's CDR3 is CASSGVPGAGNTIYF. As DNA, the CDR3 is TGTGCCAGCAGTGGGGTTCCAGGGGCTGGAAACACCATATATTTT.

The CDR3 spells CASSNLTEDSNQPQHF. CDR3 DNA: TGTGCCAGCAGCAATTTAACGGAGGATAGCAATCAGCCCCAGCATTTT. The rearrangement uses TRBV21-1 and TRBJ1-5. TRBV21-1 represents a pseudogene. The CDR3 sequence is 16 residues long.

This clone has only one observation. The chain joins TRBV5-1 to TRBJ1-4; 9 bases align to TRBD1. CDR1 is SGHRS, CDR2 YFSETQ, per germline. Losses at the gene ends were 4 bases for V and 10 bases for J; bases not matched to a gene: 8. The CDR3 is 14 residues long. CDR3: CASSELPGQGKLFF. The DNA of the CDR3 is TGCGCCAGCAGCGAATTACCGGGACAGGGAAAACTGTTTTTT.

The CDR3 region is CASIPTPGSNYGYTF. CDR3 in DNA: TGTGCCAGCATCCCTACCCCGGGGTCTAACTATGGCTACACCTTC. The V and J genes are TRBV5-4 and TRBJ1-2; D call uncertain. The CDR3 loop spans 15 amino acids. Germline V gene data show CDR1 as SGHNT and CDR2 as YYREEE (reference sequence). V shed 6 bases and J shed 0 bases, with 15 bases lying between them.

The chain uses TRBV11-2 and TRBJ1-3, with 7 positions matching TRBD1. Germline values: CDR1 SGHAT, CDR2 FQNNGV. The CDR3 totals 15 residues. With V trimmed by 4 bases and J by 4 bases, 7 bases remained unmatched. CDR3 in amino acids: CASSSTTGAGNTIYF. The CDR3 DNA sequence: TGTGCCAGCAGCTCGACAACAGGGGCCGGAAACACCATATATTTT.

The chain is built from TRBV7-8 and TRBJ2-7, with 10 bases identical to TRBD1. The J segment lost 6 bases and the V segment lost 4 bases, leaving 12 bases of the junction unmatched. This CDR3 is 16 amino acids long. Per germline, CDR1 SGHVS and CDR2 FQNEAQ. This CDR3 is CASSSDRGRPTIEQYF. CDR3 coding DNA: TGTGCCAGCAGCTCAGACAGGGGGCGGCCGACCATCGAGCAGTACTTC.

This chain connects TRBV25-1 to TRBJ1-6; D gene unclear. The length of the CDR3 is 16 residues. Germline loops: CDR1 MGHDK, CDR2 SYGVNS. V was trimmed by 2 bases and J by 0 bases, leaving 8 bases between them. The CDR3 sequence: CASSEVRGSYNSPLHF. The CDR3 DNA is TGTGCCAGCAGTGAAGTCCGCGGCTCCTATAATTCACCCCTCCACTTT. The entire variable domain, with the rest obtained from reference TRBV25-1 and TRBJ1-6, is as follows: EADIYQTPRYLVIGTGKKITLECSQTMGHDKMYWYQQDPGMELHLIHYSYGVNSTEKGDLSSESTVSRIRTEHFPLTLESARPSHTSQYLCASSEVRGSYNSPLHFGNGTRLTVT.

The rearrangement joins TRBV11-2 to TRBJ1-2; 8 positions match TRBD1. V lost 5 bases to trimming and J lost 8 bases; unmatched junction nucleotides: 19. The CDR3 length is 17 residues. CDR1 and CDR2 from the germline V gene are SGHAT and FQNNGV. The CDR3 protein is CASSPLEGQGSFRGYTF. As DNA, the CDR3 is TGTGCCAGCAGCCCCCTTGAAGGACAGGGAAGTTTTAGGGGCTACACCTTC.

The rearrangement uses TRBV9 and TRBJ2-3; 7 bases map to TRBD2. This CDR3 is 15 amino acids long. Trimming took 2 bases from V and 2 from J; bases not matched to a gene: 5. Germline loops: CDR1 SGDLS, CDR2 YYNGEE. The CDR3 loop is CASSVTSEFTDTQYF. The CDR3 nucleotides are TGTGCCAGCAGCGTTACTAGCGAGTTCACAGATACGCAGTATTTT.

V usage is TRBV10-3 and J usage is TRBJ2-7; 7 bases line up with TRBD2. The trim removed 6 bases at V and 9 bases at J, leaving 20 bases unmatched. The CDR3 sequence is 16 residues long. CDR1 is ENHRY, CDR2 SYGVKD, per germline. The CDR3 is CAIRGSGAGRDVVQYF. The CDR3 bases are TGTGCCATCAGGGGCTCCGGAGCGGGGAGGGACGTGGTGCAGTACTTC.

The gene calls are TRBV11-2 and TRBJ1-2; weak D call: TRBD1 (6 bases). V dropped 3 bases and J dropped 4 bases, with 18 bases sitting between them. Germline V CDR1 and CDR2: SGHAT, FQNNGV. The CDR3 contains 16 residues. As DNA, the CDR3 is TGTGCCAGCAGCTTGACCCCCGACGCAGGGGCCTATGGCTACACCTTC. It translates to CASSLTPDAGAYGYTF.

The gene calls are TRBV4-1 and TRBJ2-1; D is perhaps TRBD1 (6 bases). The CDR3 extends over 17 amino acids. CDR1 and CDR2 from the germline V gene are MGHRA and YSYEKL. Trimming shortened V by 4 bases and J by 4 bases, and 20 bases separated the two germline ends. The CDR3 DNA is TGCGCCAGCAGCCCTACCTCCCGCAGGGGCTTGTACAATGAGCAGTTCTTC. Residues: CASSPTSRRGLYNEQFF.

V usage is TRBV27 and J usage is TRBJ1-1; D is possibly TRBD1 (6 bases). V was trimmed by 3 bases and J by 10 bases, leaving 18 bases between them. Per the germline V gene, CDR1 is MNHEY and CDR2 is SMNVEV (reference sequence). The CDR3 runs 14 residues. CDR3 sequence: CASSFTLRGARAFF. DNA of the CDR3: TGTGCCAGCAGTTTTACTTTACGGGGGGCAAGAGCTTTCTTT.

V gene TRBV4-1 combines with J gene TRBJ2-7, with D possibly TRBD2 on 6 matching bases. Trimming stripped 1 base from V and 2 bases from J, with 9 bases between. The CDR3 spans 14 residues. Germline CDR1 and CDR2: MGHRA and YSYEKL. The CDR3 nucleotides are TGCGCCAGCAGCCAAGGATGGGGGGCCTACGAGCAGTACTTC. It encodes CASSQGWGAYEQYF.

The V and J genes are TRBV2 and TRBJ2-5; 10 positions agree with TRBD2. V lost 0 bases, J lost 0 bases, and 10 bases stayed unmatched. This CDR3 contains 19 residues. From germline, CDR1 is SNHLY and CDR2 FYNNEI. CDR3 residues: CASSEARASGRKNQETQYF. The CDR3 nucleotides are TGTGCCAGCAGTGAAGCGCGGGCTAGCGGGAGAAAGAACCAAGAGACCCAGTACTTC.

The chain couples TRBV11-2 to TRBJ2-1; D ambiguous. This CDR3 contains 12 residues. Per the germline V gene, CDR1 is SGHAT and CDR2 is FQNNGV. The ends were cut back, 2 bases at V and 3 bases at J, with 2 bases in the middle. The CDR3 nucleotides are TGTGCCAGCAGCTTATACTACAATGAGCAGTTCTTC. Translating gives CASSLYYNEQFF.

This sequence joins TRBV5-1 and TRBJ2-2; D perhaps matches TRBD2 (5 bases). CDR1 is SGHRS and CDR2 is YFSETQ in the germline V gene. The V and J ends lost 3 bases and 5 bases respectively, with 11 bases between them. CDR3 length equals 14 residues. The CDR3 sequence is CASSYLSGTGELFF. In DNA form, the CDR3 reads TGCGCCAGCAGCTACCTGTCGGGGACCGGGGAGCTGTTTTTT.